These 17 T cell receptor beta chains were all obtained from the same sample, sequenced in a study of cytotoxic CD8 clonotypes in ibrutinib-treated CLL. Assay: immunoSEQ multiplex PCR; the TCRdb copy retains only in-frame clones and omits some. Of 30,000 to 40,000 clones listed, 60% to 80% are singletons. The material was PBMCs, obtained before ibrutinib treatment. These receptors were obtained from a human donor with chronic lymphocytic leukemia.

V gene TRBV6-1 combines with J gene TRBJ2-1, with D possibly matching TRBD1 (6 bases). Between the trimmed V and J ends, which lost 2 bases and 3 bases, there was a span of 14 bases. There are 16 residues in the CDR3. Germline V CDR1 and CDR2: MNHNS, SASEGT. CDR3 DNA: TGTGCCAGCAGTGAAAGTCTTCCAGGGGACTACAATGAGCAGTTCTTC. Encoded protein: CASSESLPGDYNEQFF.

This rearrangement joins TRBV6-6 to TRBJ2-5; the D gene is possibly TRBD1 (6 bases). The V and J ends lost 6 bases and 4 bases respectively, with 18 bases between them. CDR3 size: 15 residues. Per the germline V gene, CDR1 is MNHNY and CDR2 is SVGAGI (reference sequence). The CDR3 nucleotides are TGTGCCAGCAGATACGGGACAATGGCCTCAGAGACCCAGTACTTC. This translates into CASRYGTMASETQYF.

This clone was seen a few times. The chain has TRBV10-3 and TRBJ1-3; TRBD1 matches at 7 bases. CDR3 length equals 14 residues. CDR1 is ENHRY, CDR2 SYGVKD, per germline. V lost 3 bases to trimming and J lost 2 bases; unmatched junction nucleotides: 1. The CDR3 region has the DNA TGTGCCATCAGTGAAACAGGGGCTGGAAACACCATATATTTT. Residues: CAISETGAGNTIYF.

The V gene is TRBV18, the J gene TRBJ2-7; the D gene is possibly TRBD1 (6 bases). Germline lookup yields CDR1 KGHSH and CDR2 LQKENI. V shed 3 bases and J shed 7 bases, with 7 bases lying between them. The CDR3 has 11 residues. The DNA for the CDR3 is TGTGCCAGCTCACCGGGGACAGAGCAGTACTTC. This encodes CASSPGTEQYF.

In its sample, this clone ranks as medium-sized. The chain uses TRBV4-2 and TRBJ2-7; 9 nucleotides match TRBD1. Trimming took 1 base from V and 4 from J; bases not matched to a gene: 5. CDR3 length equals 15 residues. CDR1 and CDR2 (germline): LGHNA, YNFKEQ. The CDR3: CASSQGTGTGYEQYF. CDR3 sequence (DNA): TGTGCCAGCAGCCAAGGTACCGGGACAGGGTACGAGCAGTACTTC.

The chain couples TRBV14 to TRBJ1-5; D not resolved. This CDR3 has 13 residues. Germline CDR1 is SGHDN and CDR2 is FVKESK. Trimming pared 1 base from V and 6 bases from J, leaving 7 bases between. The CDR3 coding sequence is TGTGCCAGCAGCCAAGTCGAGAGTCAGCCCCAGCATTTT. This gives the protein CASSQVESQPQHF.

The table lists this clone with a few counts. The chain is built from TRBV4-1 and TRBJ2-1, with D tentatively TRBD1 or TRBD2 (6 bases each). V was cut by 6 bases and J by 0 bases, with 15 bases left in between. CDR3 size: 16 residues. In germline, CDR1 is MGHRA, CDR2 YSYEKL. In DNA, the CDR3 is TGCGCCAGCAGTCAGATAGGAGGGGGCTCCTACAATGAGCAGTTCTTC. It codes for CASSQIGGGSYNEQFF.

In its sample, this clone ranks as medium-sized. The genes are TRBV19 and TRBJ2-7; 7 nucleotides align to TRBD1. The junction had 7 bases not matched to a gene; V was cut back by 4 bases and J by 7 bases. Germline V CDR1 and CDR2: LNHDA, SQIVND (reference sequence). The CDR3 has 13 residues. CDR3 sequence reads: CASSTGTALEQYF. The CDR3 nucleotides read TGTGCCAGTAGTACCGGGACAGCTCTGGAGCAGTACTTC. The full variable domain, its missing parts supplied by reference TRBV19 and TRBJ2-7, is DGGITQSPKYLFRKEGQNVTLSCEQNLNHDAMYWYRQDPGQGLRLIYYSQIVNDFQKGDIAEGYSVSREKKESFPLTVTSAQKNPTAFYLCASSTGTALEQYFGPGTRLTVT.

This clone ranks as medium-sized. The chain links TRBV4-1 to TRBJ2-1, with 7 bases fitting TRBD2. With V trimmed by 4 bases and J by 3 bases, 6 bases remained unmatched. Germline CDR1 is MGHRA and CDR2 is YSYEKL. The CDR3 has 15 residues. CDR3 sequence: CASSRETSLYNEQFF. CDR3 sequence (DNA): TGCGCCAGCAGCCGAGAGACTAGCCTCTACAATGAGCAGTTCTTC.

The chain combines TRBV29-1 with TRBJ2-3; a possible D gene is TRBD2 (5 bases). Germline V gene sequence: CDR1 SQVTM, CDR2 ANQGSEA. This CDR3 comprises 11 residues. Trimming shortened V by 6 bases and J by 5 bases, and 9 bases separated the two germline ends. CDR3 sequence reads: CSVTSLDTQYF. CDR3 DNA: TGCAGCGTAACTAGTTTAGATACGCAGTATTTT.

This chain connects TRBV7-3 to TRBJ1-1; D possibly corresponds to TRBD1 (6 bases). Trimming shortened V by 4 bases and J by 3 bases, and 12 bases separated the two germline ends. CDR1 and CDR2 (germline): SGHTA, FQGTGA. CDR3 size: 14 residues. The CDR3: CASSSQGSDTEAFF. Written as DNA, the CDR3 is TGTGCCAGCAGCTCACAGGGCTCGGACACTGAAGCTTTCTTT.

The V and J genes are TRBV30 and TRBJ1-3; the D gene is possibly TRBD1 (5 bases). Trimming left V 4 bases short and J 1 base short, with 5 bases between. Germline V CDR1 and CDR2: GTSNPN, SVGIG (reference sequence). The CDR3 has 12 residues. CDR3: CAWTGSGNTIYF. The DNA of the CDR3 is TGTGCCTGGACAGGGTCTGGAAACACCATATATTTT.

In its sample, this clone was seen once. The chain links TRBV25-1 to TRBJ2-5, with 7 positions matching TRBD1. The ends lost 4 bases at V and 3 bases at J; junction bases unmatched: 2. The CDR3 is made up of 13 amino acids. CDR1 and CDR2 (germline): MGHDK, SYGVNS. This chain's CDR3 is CASSGGTEETQYF. The CDR3, as DNA: TGTGCCAGCAGTGGTGGGACAGAAGAGACCCAGTACTTC.

This rearrangement joins TRBV12-5 to TRBJ2-5; 9 bases line up with TRBD1. Germline V gene data show CDR1 as LGHNT and CDR2 as FRNRAP. This CDR3 region has 17 residues. The ends lost 2 bases at V and 2 bases at J; junction bases unmatched: 9. CDR3 in amino acids: CASGLRGFGTGQETQYF. CDR3 bases: TGTGCTAGTGGTTTGAGGGGTTTCGGGACAGGGCAAGAGACCCAGTACTTC.

By its share, this clone is large. DNA of the CDR3: TGTGCCAGCAGTTTAAGTTCGAGACATGATGGAAAACTGTTTTTT. It yields the protein CASSLSSRHDGKLFF. V and J are TRBV27 and TRBJ1-4, with D unclear. Germline V gives CDR1 MNHEY, CDR2 SMNVEV (reference sequence). Trimming left V 2 bases short and J 10 bases short, with 17 bases between. This CDR3 is 15 amino acids long.

J is TRBJ2-1 and V is TRBV7-2; possible D gene TRBD1, 5 bases. The CDR3 consists of 14 residues. V lost 2 bases, J lost 5 bases, and 10 bases lay in between. The germline CDR1 and CDR2 sequences are SGHTA and FQGNSA. The CDR3 spells CASSLLAGNNEQFF. For the CDR3, the DNA is TGTGCCAGCAGCTTATTGGCAGGGAACAATGAGCAGTTCTTC. Full variable domain (remainder filled in from reference TRBV7-2 and TRBJ2-1): GAGVSQSPSNKVTEKGKDVELRCDPISGHTALYWYRQSLGQGLEFLIYFQGNSAPDKSGLPSDRFSAERTGGSVSTLTIQRTQQEDSAVYLCASSLLAGNNEQFFGPGTRLTVL.

The chain employs TRBV11-3 and TRBJ2-2; no reliable D call. There are 12 residues in the CDR3. Trimming removed 0 bases at V and 8 bases at J, with 4 bases between. The germline V gene has CDR1 SGHNT and CDR2 YENEEA. The CDR3 region has the DNA TGTGCCAGCAGCTTAGAGATTGGGGAGCTGTTTTTT. This encodes CASSLEIGELFF. Using reference TRBV11-3 and TRBJ2-2 for the parts outside the CDR3, the full variable domain is EAGVVQSPRYKIIEKKQPVAFWCNPISGHNTLYWYLQNLGQGPELLIRYENEEAVDDSQLPKDRFSAERLKGVDSTLKIQPAELGDSAVYLCASSLEIGELFFGEGSRLTVL.